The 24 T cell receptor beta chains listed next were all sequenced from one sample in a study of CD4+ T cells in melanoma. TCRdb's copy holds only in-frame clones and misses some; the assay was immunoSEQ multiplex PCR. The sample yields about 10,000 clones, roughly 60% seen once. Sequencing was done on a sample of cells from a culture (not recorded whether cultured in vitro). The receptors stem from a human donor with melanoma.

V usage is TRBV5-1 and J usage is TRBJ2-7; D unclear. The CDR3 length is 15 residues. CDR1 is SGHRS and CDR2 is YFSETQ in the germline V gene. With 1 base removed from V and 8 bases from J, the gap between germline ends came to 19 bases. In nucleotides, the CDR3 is TGCGCCAGCAGCTTGACGGGCGGCCACTACGAGCAGCAGTACTTC. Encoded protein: CASSLTGGHYEQQYF. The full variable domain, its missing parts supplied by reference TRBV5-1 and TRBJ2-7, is KAGVTQTPRYLIKTRGQQVTLSCSPISGHRSVSWYQQTPGQGLQFLFEYFSETQRNKGNFPGRFSGRQFSNSRSEMNVSTLELGDSALYLCASSLTGGHYEQQYFGPGTRLTVT.

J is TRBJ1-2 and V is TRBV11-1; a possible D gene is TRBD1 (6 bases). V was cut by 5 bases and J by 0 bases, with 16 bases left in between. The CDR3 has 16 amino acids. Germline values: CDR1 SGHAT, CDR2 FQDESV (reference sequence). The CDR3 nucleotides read TGTGCCAGCAGCCCCTACAACAGGGCTACTAACTATGGCTACACCTTC. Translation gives CASSPYNRATNYGYTF. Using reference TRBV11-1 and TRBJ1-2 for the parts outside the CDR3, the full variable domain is EAEVAQSPRYKITEKSQAVAFWCDPISGHATLYWYRQILGQGPELLVQFQDESVVDDSQLPKDRFSAERLKGVDSTLKIQPAELGDSAMYLCASSPYNRATNYGYTFGSGTRLTVV.

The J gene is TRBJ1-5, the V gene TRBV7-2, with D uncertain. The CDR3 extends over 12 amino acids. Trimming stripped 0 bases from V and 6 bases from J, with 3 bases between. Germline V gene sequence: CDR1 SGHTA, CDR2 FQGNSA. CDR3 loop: CASSLALQPQHF. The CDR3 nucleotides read TGTGCCAGCAGCTTAGCCCTTCAGCCCCAGCATTTT.

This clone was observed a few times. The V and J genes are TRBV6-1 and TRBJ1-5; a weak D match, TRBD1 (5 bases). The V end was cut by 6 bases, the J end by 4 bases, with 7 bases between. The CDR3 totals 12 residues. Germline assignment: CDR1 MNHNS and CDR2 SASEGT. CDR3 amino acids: CASRPGNQPQHF. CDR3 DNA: TGTGCCAGCAGGCCAGGGAATCAGCCCCAGCATTTT.

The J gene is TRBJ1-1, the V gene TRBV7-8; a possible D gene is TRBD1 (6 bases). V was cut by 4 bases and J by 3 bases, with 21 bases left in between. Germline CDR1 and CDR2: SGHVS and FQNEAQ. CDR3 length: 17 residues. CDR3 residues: CASSSQPMGGADTEAFF. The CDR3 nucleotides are TGTGCCAGCAGCTCACAACCCATGGGGGGGGCTGACACTGAAGCTTTCTTT.

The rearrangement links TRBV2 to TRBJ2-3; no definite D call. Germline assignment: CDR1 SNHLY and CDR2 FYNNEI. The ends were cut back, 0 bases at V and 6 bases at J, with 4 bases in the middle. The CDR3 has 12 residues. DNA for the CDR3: TGTGCCAGCAGTGAAGCAGGGGATACGCAGTATTTT. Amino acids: CASSEAGDTQYF.

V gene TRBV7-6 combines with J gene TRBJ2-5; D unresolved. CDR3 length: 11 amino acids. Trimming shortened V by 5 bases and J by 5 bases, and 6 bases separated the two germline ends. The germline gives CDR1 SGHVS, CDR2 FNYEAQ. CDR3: CASSPAETQYF. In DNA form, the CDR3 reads TGTGCCAGCAGCCCCGCGGAGACCCAGTACTTC.

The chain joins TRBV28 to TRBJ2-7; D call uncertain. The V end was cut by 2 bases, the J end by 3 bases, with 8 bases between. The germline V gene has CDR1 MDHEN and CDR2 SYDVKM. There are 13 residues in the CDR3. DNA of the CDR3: TGTGCCAGCAGTTTAGTACAGAGCTACGAGCAGTACTTC. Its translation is CASSLVQSYEQYF.

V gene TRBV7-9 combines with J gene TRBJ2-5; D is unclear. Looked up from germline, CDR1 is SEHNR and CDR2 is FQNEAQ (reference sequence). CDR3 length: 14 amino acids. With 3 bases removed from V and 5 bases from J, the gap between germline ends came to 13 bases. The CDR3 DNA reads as TGTGCCAGCAGCTTTGGCATTTTATACGAGACCCAGTACTTC. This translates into CASSFGILYETQYF.

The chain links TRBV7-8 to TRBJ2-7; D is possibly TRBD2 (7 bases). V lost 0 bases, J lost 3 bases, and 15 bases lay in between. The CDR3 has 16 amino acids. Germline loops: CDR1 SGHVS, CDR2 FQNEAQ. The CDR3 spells CASSLARVGGGYEQYF. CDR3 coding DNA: TGTGCCAGCAGCTTAGCGCGGGTGGGAGGGGGCTACGAGCAGTACTTC.

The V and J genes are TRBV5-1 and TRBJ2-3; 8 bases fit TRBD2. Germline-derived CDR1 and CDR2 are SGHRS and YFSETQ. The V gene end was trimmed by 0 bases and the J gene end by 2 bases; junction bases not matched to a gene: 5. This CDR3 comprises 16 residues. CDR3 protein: CASSLGTSWATDTQYF. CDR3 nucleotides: TGCGCCAGCAGCTTGGGGACTAGCTGGGCCACAGATACGCAGTATTTT.

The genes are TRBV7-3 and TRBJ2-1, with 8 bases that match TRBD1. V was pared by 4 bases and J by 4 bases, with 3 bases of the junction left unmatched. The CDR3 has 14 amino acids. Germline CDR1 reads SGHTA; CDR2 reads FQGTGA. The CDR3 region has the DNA TGTGCCAGCAGCTCCGACAGGGGATACAATGAGCAGTTCTTC. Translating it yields CASSSDRGYNEQFF.

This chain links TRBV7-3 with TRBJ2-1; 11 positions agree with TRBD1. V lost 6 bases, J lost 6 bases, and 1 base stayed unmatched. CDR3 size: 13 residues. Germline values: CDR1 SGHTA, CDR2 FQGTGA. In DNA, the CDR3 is TGTGCCAGCAGGGGACAGGGGGGCAATGAGCAGTTCTTC. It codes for CASRGQGGNEQFF. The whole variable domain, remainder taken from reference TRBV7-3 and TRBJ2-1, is GAGVSQTPSNKVTEKGKYVELRCDPISGHTALYWYRQSLGQGPEFLIYFQGTGAADDSGLPNDRFFAVRPEGSVSTLKIQRTERGDSAVYLCASRGQGGNEQFFGPGTRLTVL.

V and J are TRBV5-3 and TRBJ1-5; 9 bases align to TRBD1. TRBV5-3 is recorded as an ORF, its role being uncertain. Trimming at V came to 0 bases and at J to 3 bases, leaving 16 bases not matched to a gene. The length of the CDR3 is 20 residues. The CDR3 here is CARSLDRGRMTPRFNQPQHF. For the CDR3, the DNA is TGTGCCAGAAGCTTGGACAGGGGGCGAATGACCCCTCGCTTCAATCAGCCCCAGCATTTT.

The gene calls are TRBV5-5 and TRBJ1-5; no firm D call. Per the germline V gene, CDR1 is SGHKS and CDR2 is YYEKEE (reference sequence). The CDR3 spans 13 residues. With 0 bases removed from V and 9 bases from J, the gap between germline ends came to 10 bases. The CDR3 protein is CASSLVSPGPQHF. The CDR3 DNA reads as TGTGCCAGCAGCTTGGTATCGCCCGGGCCCCAGCATTTT.

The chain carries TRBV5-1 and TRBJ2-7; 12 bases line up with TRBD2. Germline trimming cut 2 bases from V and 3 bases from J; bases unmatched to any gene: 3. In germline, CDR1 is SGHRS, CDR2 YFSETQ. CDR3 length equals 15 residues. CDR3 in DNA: TGCGCCAGCAGCTTAACTAGCGGGGGGAACTACGAGCAGTACTTC. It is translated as CASSLTSGGNYEQYF.

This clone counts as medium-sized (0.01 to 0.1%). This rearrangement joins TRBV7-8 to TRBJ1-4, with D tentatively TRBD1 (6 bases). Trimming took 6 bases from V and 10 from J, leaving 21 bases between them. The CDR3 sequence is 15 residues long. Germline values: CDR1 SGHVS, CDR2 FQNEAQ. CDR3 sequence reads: CASSELRDTAGKLFF. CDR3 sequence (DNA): TGTGCCAGCAGTGAACTCCGGGACACAGCTGGAAAACTGTTTTTT. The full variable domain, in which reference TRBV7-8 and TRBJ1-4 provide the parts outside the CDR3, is GAGVSQSPRYKVAKRGQDVALRCDPISGHVSLFWYQQALGQGPEFLTYFQNEAQLDKSGLPSDRFFAERPEGSVSTLKIQRTQQEDSAVYLCASSELRDTAGKLFFGSGTQLSVL.

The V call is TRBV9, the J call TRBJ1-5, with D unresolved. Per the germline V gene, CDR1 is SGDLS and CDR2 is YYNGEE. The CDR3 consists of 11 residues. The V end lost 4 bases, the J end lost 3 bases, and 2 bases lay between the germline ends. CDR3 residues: CASSINQPQHF. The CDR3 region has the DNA TGTGCCAGCAGCATCAATCAGCCCCAGCATTTT.

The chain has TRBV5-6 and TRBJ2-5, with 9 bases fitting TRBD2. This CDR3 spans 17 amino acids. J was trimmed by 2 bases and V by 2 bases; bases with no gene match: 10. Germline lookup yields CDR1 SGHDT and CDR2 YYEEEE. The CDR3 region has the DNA TGTGCCAGCAGCTTTTACAGCGGGGGGTCGGTTCAAGAGACCCAGTACTTC. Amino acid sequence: CASSFYSGGSVQETQYF.

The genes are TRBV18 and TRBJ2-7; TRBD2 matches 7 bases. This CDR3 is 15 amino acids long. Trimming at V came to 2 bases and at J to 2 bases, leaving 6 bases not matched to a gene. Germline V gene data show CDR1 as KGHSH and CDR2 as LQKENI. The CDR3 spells CASSPTSGGPYEQYF. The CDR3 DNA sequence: TGTGCCAGCTCACCAACATCGGGGGGTCCCTACGAGCAGTACTTC.

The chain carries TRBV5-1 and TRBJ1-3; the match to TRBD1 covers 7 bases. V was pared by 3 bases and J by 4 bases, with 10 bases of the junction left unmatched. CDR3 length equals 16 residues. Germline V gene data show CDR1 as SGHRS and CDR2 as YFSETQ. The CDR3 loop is CASSYVSGTEGNTIYF. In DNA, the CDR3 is TGCGCCAGCAGCTACGTATCCGGGACAGAAGGAAACACCATATATTTT.

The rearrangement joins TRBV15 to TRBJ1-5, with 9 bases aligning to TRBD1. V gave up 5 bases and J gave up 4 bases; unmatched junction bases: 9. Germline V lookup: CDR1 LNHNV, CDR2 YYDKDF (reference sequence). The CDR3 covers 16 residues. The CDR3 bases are TGTGCCACCAGCCTATCGTGGGACAGGGCTAATCAGCCCCAGCATTTT. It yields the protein CATSLSWDRANQPQHF.

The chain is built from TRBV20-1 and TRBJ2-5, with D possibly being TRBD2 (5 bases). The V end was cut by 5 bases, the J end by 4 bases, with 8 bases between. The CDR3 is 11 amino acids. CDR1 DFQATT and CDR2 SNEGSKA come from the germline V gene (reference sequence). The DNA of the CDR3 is TGCAGTGCTCAGAGCGGAGAGACCCAGTACTTC. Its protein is CSAQSGETQYF.

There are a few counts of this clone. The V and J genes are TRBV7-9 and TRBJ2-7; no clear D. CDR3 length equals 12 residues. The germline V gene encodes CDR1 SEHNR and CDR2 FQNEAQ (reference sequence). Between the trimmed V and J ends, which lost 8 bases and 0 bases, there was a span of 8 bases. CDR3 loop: CASEAISYEQYF. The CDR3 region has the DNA TGTGCCAGCGAGGCAATCTCCTACGAGCAGTACTTC.